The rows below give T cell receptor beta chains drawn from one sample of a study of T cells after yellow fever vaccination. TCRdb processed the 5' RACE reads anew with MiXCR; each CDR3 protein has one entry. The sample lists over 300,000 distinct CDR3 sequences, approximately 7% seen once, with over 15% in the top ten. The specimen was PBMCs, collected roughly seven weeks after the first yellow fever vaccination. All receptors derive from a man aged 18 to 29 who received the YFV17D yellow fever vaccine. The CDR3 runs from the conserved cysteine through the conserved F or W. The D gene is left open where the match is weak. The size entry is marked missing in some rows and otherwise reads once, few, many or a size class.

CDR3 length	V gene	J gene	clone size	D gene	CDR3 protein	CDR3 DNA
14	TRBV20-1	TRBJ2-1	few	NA	CSARPLGQSNEQFF	TGCAGTGCTAGACCCCTAGGACAGTCTAATGAGCAGTTCTTC
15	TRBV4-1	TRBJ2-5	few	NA	CASSQTRTLQETQYF	TGCGCCAGCAGCCAAACCCGGACTCTACAAGAGACCCAGTACTTC
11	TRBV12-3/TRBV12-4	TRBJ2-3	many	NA	CASSFGRAQYF	TGTGCCAGCAGTTTTGGGCGGGCGCAGTATTTT
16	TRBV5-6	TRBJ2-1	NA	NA	CASSPPQRRNYNEQFF	TGTGCCAGCAGCCCCCCCCAGCGAAGGAACTACAATGAGCAGTTCTTC
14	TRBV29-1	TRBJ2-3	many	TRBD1	CSVTLRTGIDTQYF	TGCAGCGTTACTCTGAGGACAGGGATAGATACGCAGTATTTT
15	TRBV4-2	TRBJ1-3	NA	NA	CASSPPEGAGNTIYF	TGTGCCAGCAGCCCACCGGAGGGCGCTGGAAACACCATATATTTT
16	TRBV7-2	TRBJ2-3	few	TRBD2	CASSGLADVSTDTQYF	TGTGCCAGCAGCGGACTAGCGGACGTAAGCACAGATACGCAGTATTTT
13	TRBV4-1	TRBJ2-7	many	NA	CASSQEDSYEQYF	TGCGCCAGCAGCCAGGAGGACAGTTACGAGCAGTACTTC
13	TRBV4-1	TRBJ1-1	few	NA	CASSQAGPTEAFF	TGCGCCAGCAGCCAAGCCGGTCCCACTGAAGCTTTCTTT
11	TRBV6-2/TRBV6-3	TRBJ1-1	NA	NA	CASSHGGKAFF	TGTGCCAGCAGTCACGGGGGGAAAGCTTTCTTT
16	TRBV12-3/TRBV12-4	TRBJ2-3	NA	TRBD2	CASRDSGGSSTDTQYF	TGTGCCAGCAGGGATAGCGGGGGGTCTAGCACAGATACGCAGTATTTT
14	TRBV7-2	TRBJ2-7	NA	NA	CASRREEYSYEQYF	TGTGCCAGCAGACGGGAAGAATATTCCTACGAGCAGTACTTC
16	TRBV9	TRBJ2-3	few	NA	CASSVPLGGPSDTQYF	TGTGCCAGCAGCGTTCCCCTCGGGGGGCCGTCCGATACGCAGTATTTT
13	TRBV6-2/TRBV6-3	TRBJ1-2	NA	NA	CATKSRVINGYTF	TGTGCCACCAAGTCTCGGGTCATCAATGGCTACACCTTC
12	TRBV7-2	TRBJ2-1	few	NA	CASSLSGDEQFF	TGTGCCAGCAGCTTATCCGGGGACGAGCAGTTCTTC
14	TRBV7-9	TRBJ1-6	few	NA	CASSLMGGESPLHF	TGTGCCAGCAGCTTGATGGGGGGAGAGTCACCCCTCCACTTT
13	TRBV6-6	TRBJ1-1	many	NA	CASSRTENTEAFF	TGTGCCAGCAGTAGGACAGAGAACACTGAAGCTTTCTTT
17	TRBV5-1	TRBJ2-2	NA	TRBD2	CASKGSVAGMNTGELFF	TGCGCCAGCAAGGGTTCGGTAGCGGGGATGAACACCGGGGAGCTGTTTTTT
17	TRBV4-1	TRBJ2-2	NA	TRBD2	CASRHLTGGPYTGELFF	TGCGCCAGCAGGCATCTGACGGGGGGGCCGTATACCGGGGAGCTGTTTTTT
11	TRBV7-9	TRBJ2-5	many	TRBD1	CASGTVETQYF	TGTGCCAGTGGGACAGTGGAGACCCAGTACTTC
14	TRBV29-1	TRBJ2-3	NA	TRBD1	CSVEQGVEPYTQYF	TGCAGCGTTGAACAGGGGGTTGAACCCTATACGCAGTATTTT
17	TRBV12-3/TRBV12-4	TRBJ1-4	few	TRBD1	CASSRDRGSQTNEKLFF	TGTGCCAGCAGCCGGGACAGGGGTTCCCAAACTAATGAAAAACTGTTTTTT
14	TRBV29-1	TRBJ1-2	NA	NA	CSVGEGGGDYGYTF	TGCAGCGTTGGAGAGGGGGGAGGTGACTATGGCTACACCTTC
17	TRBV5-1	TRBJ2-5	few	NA	CASSLDFIGGGQETQYF	TGCGCCAGCAGCTTAGACTTTATAGGAGGGGGCCAAGAGACCCAGTACTTC
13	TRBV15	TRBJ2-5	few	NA	CATSRGLGETQYF	TGTGCCACCAGCAGAGGATTGGGAGAGACCCAGTACTTC
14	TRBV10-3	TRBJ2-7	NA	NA	CAINEGLKIYEQYF	TGTGCCATCAATGAGGGGCTTAAAATCTACGAGCAGTACTTC
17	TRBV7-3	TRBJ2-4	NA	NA	CASSSYRVPYTKNIQYF	TGTGCCAGCAGCTCGTACAGGGTCCCCTATACCAAAAACATTCAGTACTTC
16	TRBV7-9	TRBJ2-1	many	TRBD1	CASSATRTGEGSEQFF	TGTGCCAGCAGCGCCACCCGGACAGGGGAGGGGTCCGAGCAGTTCTTC